This T cell receptor beta chain was observed in a study of blood T cell repertoires in COVID-19. Study overall: Sites in the United States, Italy and Spain provided acute and convalescent COVID-19 samples. Nucleic acid was either cDNA or gDNA, and it came from T cells, B-cell-depleted T cells, or PBMCs.

In the source study's methods: Quantification of nucleated cells was approximated via reference gene primer amplification. Some clones are missing from TCRdb's copy, which holds only in-frame ones; the method was immunoSEQ multiplex PCR. The DNA was the basis for D and trimming; V, J and clone size are from that table. The table includes 25,000 to 35,000 clones, roughly nine tenths detected once. The sequenced material came from peripheral blood. The sequence was collected from a human donor in a cohort sampled during active COVID-19.

CDR3 nucleotide sequence: TGTGCCAGCAGTGAGGGCGCACAACAGAACACTGAAGCTTTCTTT. It is translated as CASSEGAQQNTEAFF. This chain joins TRBV2 and TRBJ1-1; D not certain. CDR3 length equals 15 residues. The V end was cut by 3 bases, the J end by 1 base, with 12 bases between. Germline V gene data show CDR1 as SNHLY and CDR2 as FYNNEI.